The 27 T cell receptor beta chains given below trace back to one sample, sequenced in a study of T cells in Graves' hyperthyroidism and ophthalmopathy. Authors of the study amplified TCR beta CDR3 regions from RNA transcripts. Using the HTBI primer set, a first-round RT-PCR was run on the TCR CDR3. TCRdb analysed the multiplex PCR reads with MiXCR anew, one entry per CDR3 protein. Of around 250,000 distinct CDR3 sequences listed, approximately 25% are singletons. The sequencing sample was made of blood. The source is a woman in her thirties or forties with Graves' ophthalmopathy.

Ten or more counts support this clonotype. This chain uses TRBV10-3 with TRBJ2-7; 11 bases match TRBD1. Germline trimming cut 5 bases from V and 7 bases from J; bases unmatched to any gene: 10. Germline CDR1 is ENHRY and CDR2 is SYGVKD. CDR3 length equals 15 residues. Here the CDR3 reads CAISPRDRGSGEQYF. The CDR3 DNA reads TGTGCCATCAGTCCCCGGGACAGGGGGTCCGGAGAGCAGTACTTC.

This clonotype was picked up many times. This rearrangement joins TRBV5-1 to TRBJ1-1; D is uncertain. Germline CDR1 and CDR2: SGHRS and YFSETQ. Trimming took 0 bases from V and 4 from J, leaving 16 bases between them. This CDR3 contains 16 residues. CDR3 in amino acids: CASSLAGVGFSTEAFF. As DNA, the CDR3 is TGCGCCAGCAGCTTGGCGGGCGTAGGGTTCTCCACTGAAGCTTTCTTT.

Ten or more counts support this clonotype. The chain employs TRBV5-1 and TRBJ2-7, with 7 bases identical to TRBD2. Losses at the gene ends were 4 bases for V and 2 bases for J; bases not matched to a gene: 3. CDR3 length: 13 residues. CDR1 and CDR2 (germline): SGHRS, YFSETQ. In DNA, the CDR3 is TGCGCCAGCAGCCGGGGGGAACCCTACGAGCAGTACTTC. Translation: CASSRGEPYEQYF.

CDR3 amino acids: CASSATGDEQYF. The CDR3 bases are TGTGCCAGCAGCGCCACAGGGGACGAGCAGTACTTC. The chain recombines TRBV9 with TRBJ2-7; TRBD1 matches at 7 bases. CDR3 length: 12 amino acids. Germline CDR1 SGDLS, CDR2 YYNGEE. With 3 bases clipped from V and 5 bases from J, the junction kept 2 bases outside the gene matches.

The gene calls are TRBV7-2 and TRBJ2-7, with a weak D call TRBD2 (5 bases). In germline, CDR1 is SGHTA, CDR2 FQGNSA. The CDR3 totals 12 residues. The ends were cut back, 5 bases at V and 5 bases at J, with 10 bases in the middle. This chain's CDR3 is CASSQTIDEQYF. The CDR3 bases are TGTGCCAGCAGCCAGACTATAGACGAGCAGTACTTC. Combining the CDR3 with reference TRBV7-2 and TRBJ2-7 gives the whole variable domain GAGVSQSPSNKVTEKGKDVELRCDPISGHTALYWYRQSLGQGLEFLIYFQGNSAPDKSGLPSDRFSAERTGGSVSTLTIQRTQQEDSAVYLCASSQTIDEQYFGPGTRLTVT.

This clonotype has more than one count but fewer than ten. The chain joins TRBV24-1 to TRBJ2-7; D possibly uses TRBD1 or TRBD2 (5 bases each). The V gene's germline CDR1 is KGHDR and CDR2 SFDVKD. Trimming took 6 bases from V and 0 from J, leaving 11 bases between them. The CDR3 has 14 amino acids. DNA of the CDR3: TGTGCCACCAGTCGGGGCAGGAGCTCCTACGAGCAGTACTTC. It translates to CATSRGRSSYEQYF.

The chain has TRBV6-1 and TRBJ2-5, with D possibly being TRBD1 or TRBD2 (7 bases each). Germline values: CDR1 MNHNS, CDR2 SASEGT. The CDR3 is 13 residues long. The V end lost 6 bases, the J end lost 5 bases, and 13 bases lay between the germline ends. As DNA, the CDR3 is TGTGCCAGCAGGGAGGGAGGGGGCGAGACCCAGTACTTC. Translated: CASREGGGETQYF.

With regard to this clonotype: Sequence at one end of the junction differs from germline and may be a read error. CDR3 sequence: CAISSLREQFF. CDR3 nucleotide sequence: TGTGCCATCAGTTCCCTTCGCGAGCAGTTCTTC. The chain employs TRBV12-3 or TRBV12-4 and TRBJ2-7; D gene unclear. The J call may not be correct, given that the DNA end is closer to TRBJ2-1. The CDR3 has 11 residues.

This clonotype was seen many times. The chain employs TRBV28 and TRBJ2-7, with 14 bases aligning to TRBD2. Per the germline V gene, CDR1 is MDHEN and CDR2 is SYDVKM. V lost 3 bases to trimming and J lost 1 base; unmatched junction nucleotides: 8. This CDR3 is 18 amino acids long. The CDR3 nucleotides read TGTGCCAGCAGTTTGACTAGCGGGAGGGACTGGAGGTCCTACGAGCAGTACTTC. Translation: CASSLTSGRDWRSYEQYF.

This clonotype was seen many times. DNA of the CDR3: TGTGCCAGCAGCTCGACTAGGGCCGGGGAGCTGTTTTTT. Residues: CASSSTRAGELFF. The chain employs TRBV7-9 and TRBJ2-2, with D perhaps TRBD2 (6 bases). Trimming removed 4 bases from V and 6 bases from J, with 9 bases in between. The germline gives CDR1 SEHNR, CDR2 FQNEAQ (reference sequence). The CDR3 loop spans 13 amino acids.

The chain recombines TRBV29-1 with TRBJ2-2; D is unclear. From germline, CDR1 is SQVTM and CDR2 ANQGSEA. This CDR3 has 15 residues. Trimming left V 7 bases short and J 0 bases short, with 15 bases between. DNA for the CDR3: TGCAGCGCAAACCCACAAGCGACGAACACCGGGGAGCTGTTTTTT. Its protein product is CSANPQATNTGELFF.

The rearrangement uses TRBV2 and TRBJ2-2; D may be TRBD2 (7 bases). V was cut by 7 bases and J by 5 bases, with 17 bases left in between. The germline CDR1 and CDR2 sequences are SNHLY and FYNNEI. The CDR3 sequence is 15 residues long. As DNA, the CDR3 is TGTGCCAGCACCTGGGACGGGGGGCCTACCGGGGAGCTGTTTTTT. Its protein is CASTWDGGPTGELFF.

This clonotype was picked up many times. J is TRBJ2-5 and V is TRBV3-1, with D perhaps matching TRBD2 (5 bases). CDR1 and CDR2 (germline): LGHDT, YNNKEL (reference sequence). The CDR3 sequence is 15 residues long. Trimming took 1 base from V and 1 from J, leaving 10 bases between them. CDR3 residues: CASSQVALPQETQYF. The DNA for the CDR3 is TGTGCCAGCAGCCAAGTAGCGTTACCCCAAGAGACCCAGTACTTC.

The gene calls are TRBV2 and TRBJ2-7, with 14 bases fitting TRBD2. This CDR3 spans 21 amino acids. CDR1 and CDR2 from the germline V gene are SNHLY and FYNNEI. The ends lost 4 bases at V and 3 bases at J; junction bases unmatched: 20. The CDR3 sequence is CASSVVTAGTSGSEKDYEQYF. Here the CDR3 DNA reads TGTGCCAGCAGTGTGGTGACCGCCGGGACTAGCGGGAGTGAGAAGGACTACGAGCAGTACTTC.

This clonotype was recorded many times. The junction and the germline gene differ at one end; a read error may be behind it. The gene calls are TRBV3-1 and TRBJ2-5, with D tentatively TRBD1 (5 bases). CDR1 and CDR2 from the germline V gene are LGHDT and YNNKEL (reference sequence). This CDR3 has 14 residues. CDR3 sequence (DNA): TGCGCCAGCAGCCAAGCCACAGGCCAAGAGACCCAGTACTTC. Its protein is CASSQATGQETQYF.

This clonotype was found many times. The chain combines TRBV12-3 or TRBV12-4 with TRBJ1-1; tentative D call: TRBD1 (5 bases). The CDR3 has 17 residues. V dropped 2 bases and J dropped 0 bases, with 16 bases sitting between them. The CDR3 loop is CASSLKSLGPMNTEAFF. In DNA, the CDR3 is TGTGCCAGCAGTTTAAAGTCACTGGGGCCCATGAACACTGAAGCTTTCTTT.

This clonotype was counted ten times or more. The chain uses TRBV10-2 and TRBJ2-7; the D is unclear. Trimming pared 7 bases from V and 5 bases from J, leaving 12 bases between. Per the germline V gene, CDR1 is WSHSY and CDR2 is SAAADI. The CDR3 covers 12 residues. The DNA of the CDR3 is TGCGCCAGCACCGCCTTCCGGGACGAGCAGTACTTC. It translates to CASTAFRDEQYF.

There are many counts of this clonotype. The chain combines TRBV30 with TRBJ1-3; D not resolved. Germline loops: CDR1 GTSNPN, CDR2 SVGIG (reference sequence). V was trimmed by 1 base and J by 4 bases, leaving 17 bases between them. The CDR3 consists of 16 residues. CDR3 protein: CAWSGHLRGGGNTIYF. For the CDR3, the DNA is TGTGCCTGGAGTGGCCACCTCCGAGGTGGAGGAAACACCATATATTTT.

CDR3 protein: CATSVGGSYEQYF. Written as DNA, the CDR3 is TGTGCCACCAGCGTCGGTGGGTCCTACGAGCAGTACTTC. The rearrangement links TRBV28 to TRBJ2-7; D remains unclear. V was pared by 10 bases and J by 1 base, with 14 bases between. The CDR3 totals 13 residues. CDR1 and CDR2 (germline): MDHEN, SYDVKM.

At least ten counts were recorded for this clonotype. J is TRBJ2-7 and V is TRBV9; 9 nucleotides align to TRBD1. V trimming: 4 bases; J trimming: 5 bases; junction bases outside the gene matches: 13. Germline CDR1 SGDLS, CDR2 YYNGEE. The CDR3 has 16 amino acids. CDR3 loop: CASSRSPDRGLHEQYF. The CDR3 DNA reads as TGTGCCAGCAGCAGATCCCCGGACAGGGGCCTCCACGAGCAGTACTTC.

This clonotype occurred a few times. The chain has TRBV6-2 or TRBV6-3 and TRBJ1-1; the D is unclear. Trimming removed 2 bases at V and 0 bases at J, with 13 bases between. Looked up from germline, CDR1 is MNHEY and CDR2 is SVGEGT. The CDR3 length is 16 residues. The CDR3 spells CASSYPKGYMNTEAFF. The CDR3 region has the DNA TGTGCCAGCAGTTACCCCAAGGGCTACATGAACACTGAAGCTTTCTTT.

At least ten counts were recorded for this clonotype. The V gene is TRBV13, the J gene TRBJ1-2; D is ambiguous. Trimming left V 8 bases short and J 4 bases short, with 11 bases between. The germline gives CDR1 PRHDT, CDR2 FYEKMQ (reference sequence). The CDR3 sequence is 12 residues long. The CDR3 loop reads CASRLQAYGYTF. CDR3 bases: TGTGCCAGCCGGCTTCAGGCCTATGGCTACACCTTC.

The chain combines TRBV28 with TRBJ2-7, with D maybe TRBD1 (6 bases). The V end was cut by 5 bases, the J end by 2 bases, with 13 bases between. Germline-derived CDR1 and CDR2 are MDHEN and SYDVKM. CDR3 size: 14 residues. The CDR3 DNA is TGTGCCAGCAGTAAAAGCGGACAGACCTACGAGCAGTACTTC. Translating it yields CASSKSGQTYEQYF. Full variable domain (missing parts from reference TRBV28 and TRBJ2-7): DVKVTQSSRYLVKRTGEKVFLECVQDMDHENMFWYRQDPGLGLRLIYFSYDVKMKEKGDIPEGYSVSREKKERFSLILESASTNQTSMYLCASSKSGQTYEQYFGPGTRLTVT.

There are many counts of this clonotype. This chain uses TRBV7-3 with TRBJ1-1; D not certain. The CDR3 is 13 amino acids. Germline V CDR1 and CDR2: SGHTA, FQGTGA. V was cut by 2 bases and J by 3 bases, with 7 bases left in between. CDR3 in amino acids: CASSLRTDTEAFF. The CDR3 region has the DNA TGTGCCAGCAGCTTACGGACGGACACTGAAGCTTTCTTT. Based on the CDR3 plus reference TRBV7-3 and TRBJ1-1, the full variable domain is GAGVSQTPSNKVTEKGKYVELRCDPISGHTALYWYRQSLGQGPEFLIYFQGTGAADDSGLPNDRFFAVRPEGSVSTLKIQRTERGDSAVYLCASSLRTDTEAFFGQGTRLTVV.

This clonotype was recorded many times. This sequence joins TRBV6-5 and TRBJ2-5; the match to TRBD2 covers 10 bases. Trimming at V came to 0 bases and at J to 5 bases, leaving 12 bases not matched to a gene. CDR3 size: 18 residues. The V gene's germline CDR1 is MNHEY and CDR2 SVGAGI. CDR3 bases: TGTGCCAGCAGTTACTCGGGTGCTAGCGGGAGCATCATGGAGACCCAGTACTTC. It specifies CASSYSGASGSIMETQYF.

J is TRBJ1-2 and V is TRBV14; 7 nucleotides agree with TRBD1. The CDR3 totals 13 residues. The germline gives CDR1 SGHDN, CDR2 FVKESK. The ends lost 1 base at V and 13 bases at J; junction bases unmatched: 9. Written as DNA, the CDR3 is TGTGCCAGCAGCCAAGCCGCAGGGGGTCCTAGCACCTTC. Encoded protein: CASSQAAGGPSTF.

This clonotype was detected ten times or more. V is TRBV5-1 and J is TRBJ2-7, with D hard to call. Per germline, CDR1 SGHRS and CDR2 YFSETQ. Trimming left V 0 bases short and J 4 bases short, with 5 bases between. This CDR3 contains 12 residues. CDR3 sequence: CASSLAEYEQYF. Written as DNA, the CDR3 is TGCGCCAGCAGCTTGGCCGAATACGAGCAGTACTTC.